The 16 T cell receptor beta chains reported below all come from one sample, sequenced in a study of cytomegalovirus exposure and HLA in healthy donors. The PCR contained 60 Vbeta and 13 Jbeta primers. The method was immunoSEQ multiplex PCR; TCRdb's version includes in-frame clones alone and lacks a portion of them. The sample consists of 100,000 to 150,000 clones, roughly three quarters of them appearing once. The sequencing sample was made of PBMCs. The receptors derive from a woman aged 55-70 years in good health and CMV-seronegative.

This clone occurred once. This chain's CDR3 is CASSLTHAAYNEQFF. CDR3 coding DNA: TGCGCCAGCAGCTTGACCCATGCAGCCTACAATGAGCAGTTCTTC. V gene TRBV5-1 combines with J gene TRBJ2-1; D remains ambiguous. There are 15 residues in the CDR3. V lost 1 base, J lost 2 bases, and 10 bases lay in between. Germline-derived CDR1 and CDR2 are SGHRS and YFSETQ. The full variable domain, with the rest looked up from reference TRBV5-1 and TRBJ2-1, is KAGVTQTPRYLIKTRGQQVTLSCSPISGHRSVSWYQQTPGQGLQFLFEYFSETQRNKGNFPGRFSGRQFSNSRSEMNVSTLELGDSALYLCASSLTHAAYNEQFFGPGTRLTVL.

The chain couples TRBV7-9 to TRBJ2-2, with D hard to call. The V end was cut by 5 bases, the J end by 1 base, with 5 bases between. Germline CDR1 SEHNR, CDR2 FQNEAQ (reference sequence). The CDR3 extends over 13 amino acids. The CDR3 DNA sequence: TGTGCCAGCAGCCCCCAGAACACCGGGGAGCTGTTTTTT. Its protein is CASSPQNTGELFF.

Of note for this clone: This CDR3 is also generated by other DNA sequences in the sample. CDR3 in amino acids: CASSLGGGGNQPQHF. The CDR3 nucleotides read TGTGCCAGCAGTTTAGGTGGGGGGGGAAATCAGCCCCAGCATTTT. The chain uses TRBV28 and TRBJ1-5; a weak D match, TRBD1 (5 bases). Germline-derived CDR1 and CDR2 are MDHEN and SYDVKM. The CDR3 extends over 15 amino acids. V lost 2 bases, J lost 4 bases, and 12 bases lay in between. The full variable domain, with the rest looked up from reference TRBV28 and TRBJ1-5, is DVKVTQSSRYLVKRTGEKVFLECVQDMDHENMFWYRQDPGLGLRLIYFSYDVKMKEKGDIPEGYSVSREKKERFSLILESASTNQTSMYLCASSLGGGGNQPQHFGDGTRLSIL.

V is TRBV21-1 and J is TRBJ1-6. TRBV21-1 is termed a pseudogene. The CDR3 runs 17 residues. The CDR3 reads CASSKEEESSYNSPLHF. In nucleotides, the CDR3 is TGTGCCAGCAGCAAAGAGGAGGAGAGCTCCTATAATTCACCCCTCCACTTT.

CDR3 sequence (DNA): TGTGCCACCAGCAGAGATCAGAGGACAGGGGCCACCCTCACAGATACGCAGTATTTT. It yields the protein CATSRDQRTGATLTDTQYF. This chain uses TRBV15 with TRBJ2-3; 9 bases are shared with TRBD1. This CDR3 has 19 residues. From germline, CDR1 is LNHNV and CDR2 YYDKDF (reference sequence). With 0 bases clipped from V and 2 bases from J, the junction kept 12 bases outside the gene matches.

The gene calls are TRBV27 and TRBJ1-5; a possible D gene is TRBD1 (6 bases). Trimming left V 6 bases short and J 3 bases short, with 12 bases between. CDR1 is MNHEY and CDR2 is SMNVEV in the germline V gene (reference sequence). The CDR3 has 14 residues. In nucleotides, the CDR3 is TGTGCCAGCAGCCTCCCAGGGGTCAATCAGCCCCAGCATTTT. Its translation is CASSLPGVNQPQHF.

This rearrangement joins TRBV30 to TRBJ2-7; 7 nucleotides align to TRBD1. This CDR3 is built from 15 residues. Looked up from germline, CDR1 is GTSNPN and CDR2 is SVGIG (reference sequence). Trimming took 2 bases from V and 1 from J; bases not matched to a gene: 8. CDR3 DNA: TGTGCCTGGAGTTTTCCGGGGACAGCGTCCTACGAGCAGTACTTC. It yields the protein CAWSFPGTASYEQYF.

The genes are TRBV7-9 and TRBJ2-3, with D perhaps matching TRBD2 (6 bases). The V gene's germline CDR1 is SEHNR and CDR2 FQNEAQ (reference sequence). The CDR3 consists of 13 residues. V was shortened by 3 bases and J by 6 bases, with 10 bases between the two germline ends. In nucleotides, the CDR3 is TGTGCCAGCAGCTTGAGGGGACTCGATACGCAGTATTTT. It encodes CASSLRGLDTQYF.

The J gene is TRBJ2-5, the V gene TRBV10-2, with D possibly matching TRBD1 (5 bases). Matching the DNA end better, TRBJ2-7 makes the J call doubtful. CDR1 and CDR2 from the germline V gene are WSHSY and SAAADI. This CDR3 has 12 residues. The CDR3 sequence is CASSEPGYEQYF. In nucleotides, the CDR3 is TGCGCCAGCAGTGAGCCAGGGTACGAGCAGTACTTC.

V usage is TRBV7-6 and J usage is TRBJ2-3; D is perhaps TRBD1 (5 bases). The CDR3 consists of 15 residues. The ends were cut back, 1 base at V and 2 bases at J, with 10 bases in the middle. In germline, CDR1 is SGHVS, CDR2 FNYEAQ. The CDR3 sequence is CASSLGGANTDTQYF. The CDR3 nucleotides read TGTGCCAGCAGCTTAGGTGGGGCCAACACAGATACGCAGTATTTT.

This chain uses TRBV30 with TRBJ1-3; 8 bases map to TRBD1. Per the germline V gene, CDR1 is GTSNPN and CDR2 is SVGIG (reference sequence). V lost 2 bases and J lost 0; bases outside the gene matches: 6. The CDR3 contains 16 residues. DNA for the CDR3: TGTGCCTGGAGTAGGACAGGGTCAGGCTCTGGAAACACCATATATTTT. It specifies CAWSRTGSGSGNTIYF.

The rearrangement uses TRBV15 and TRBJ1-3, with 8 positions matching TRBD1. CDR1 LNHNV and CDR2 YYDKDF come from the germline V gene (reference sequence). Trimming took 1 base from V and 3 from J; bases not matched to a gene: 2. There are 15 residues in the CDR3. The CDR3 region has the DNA TGTGCCACCAGCAGAGGAGGGACAGGTGGAAACACCATATATTTT. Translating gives CATSRGGTGGNTIYF.

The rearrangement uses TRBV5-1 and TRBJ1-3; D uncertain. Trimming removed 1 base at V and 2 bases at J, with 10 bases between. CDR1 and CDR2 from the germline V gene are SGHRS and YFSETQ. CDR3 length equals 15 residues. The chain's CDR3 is CASSLSGGPGNTIYF. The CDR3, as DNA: TGCGCCAGCAGCTTGTCTGGAGGCCCTGGAAACACCATATATTTT.

The CDR3 DNA is TGCGCCAGCAGCTTGGCCCTTGAGCAGTTCTTC. Translating gives CASSLALEQFF. This chain links TRBV5-1 with TRBJ2-1; unclear D gene. Trimming took 0 bases from V and 9 from J, leaving 4 bases between them. The CDR3 covers 11 residues. The germline V gene encodes CDR1 SGHRS and CDR2 YFSETQ.

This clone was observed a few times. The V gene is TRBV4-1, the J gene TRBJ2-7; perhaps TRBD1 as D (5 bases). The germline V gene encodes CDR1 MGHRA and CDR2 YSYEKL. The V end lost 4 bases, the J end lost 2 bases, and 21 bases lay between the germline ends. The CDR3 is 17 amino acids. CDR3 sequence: CASSPEPPTVDPYEQYF. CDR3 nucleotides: TGCGCCAGCAGCCCGGAACCCCCGACAGTGGATCCCTACGAGCAGTACTTC.

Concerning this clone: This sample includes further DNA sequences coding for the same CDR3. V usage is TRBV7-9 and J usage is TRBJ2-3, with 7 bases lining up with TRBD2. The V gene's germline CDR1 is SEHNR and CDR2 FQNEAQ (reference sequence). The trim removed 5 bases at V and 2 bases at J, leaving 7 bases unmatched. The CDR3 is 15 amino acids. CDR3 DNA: TGTGCCAGCAGCAGCGGGACGGGATTCACAGATACGCAGTATTTT. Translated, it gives CASSSGTGFTDTQYF.